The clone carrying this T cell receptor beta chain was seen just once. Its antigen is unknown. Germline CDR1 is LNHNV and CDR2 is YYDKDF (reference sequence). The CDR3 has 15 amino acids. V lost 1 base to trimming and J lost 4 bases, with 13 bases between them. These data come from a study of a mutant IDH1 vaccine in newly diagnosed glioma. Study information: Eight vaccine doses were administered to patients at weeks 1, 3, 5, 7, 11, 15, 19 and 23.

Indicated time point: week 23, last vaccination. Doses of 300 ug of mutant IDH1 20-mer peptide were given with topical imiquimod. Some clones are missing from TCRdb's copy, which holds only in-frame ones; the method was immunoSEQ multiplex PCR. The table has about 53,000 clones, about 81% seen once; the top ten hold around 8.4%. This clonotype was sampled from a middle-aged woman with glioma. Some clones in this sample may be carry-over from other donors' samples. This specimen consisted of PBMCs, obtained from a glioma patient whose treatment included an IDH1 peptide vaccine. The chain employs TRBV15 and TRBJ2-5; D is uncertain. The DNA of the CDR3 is TGTGCCACCAGCAGAGCCGGATTGCGTGGAGAGACCCAGTACTTC. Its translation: CATSRAGLRGETQYF.